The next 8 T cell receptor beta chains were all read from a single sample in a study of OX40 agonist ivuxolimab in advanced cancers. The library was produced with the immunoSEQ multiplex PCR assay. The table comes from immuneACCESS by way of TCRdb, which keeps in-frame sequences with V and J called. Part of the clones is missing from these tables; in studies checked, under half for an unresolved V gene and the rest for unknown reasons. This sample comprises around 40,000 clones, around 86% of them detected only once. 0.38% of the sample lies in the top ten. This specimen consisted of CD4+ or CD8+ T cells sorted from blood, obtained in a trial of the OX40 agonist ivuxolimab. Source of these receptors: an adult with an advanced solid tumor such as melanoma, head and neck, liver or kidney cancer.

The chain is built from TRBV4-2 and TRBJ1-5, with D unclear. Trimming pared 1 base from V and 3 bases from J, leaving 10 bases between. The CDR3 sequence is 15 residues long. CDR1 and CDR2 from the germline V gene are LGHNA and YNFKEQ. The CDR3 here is CASSQGRAPNQPQHF. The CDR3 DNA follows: TGTGCCAGCAGCCAAGGCAGAGCCCCCAATCAGCCCCAGCATTTT.

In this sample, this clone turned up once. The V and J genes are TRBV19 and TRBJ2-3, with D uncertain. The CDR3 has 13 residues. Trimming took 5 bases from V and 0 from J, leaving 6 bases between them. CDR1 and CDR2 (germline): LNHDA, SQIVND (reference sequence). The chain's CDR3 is CASSFPSTDTQYF. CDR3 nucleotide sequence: TGTGCCAGTAGTTTCCCTAGCACAGATACGCAGTATTTT.

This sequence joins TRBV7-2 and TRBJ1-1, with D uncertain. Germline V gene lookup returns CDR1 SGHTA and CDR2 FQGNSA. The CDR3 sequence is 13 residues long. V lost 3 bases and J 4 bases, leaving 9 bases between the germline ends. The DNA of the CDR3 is TGTGCCAGCAGCTTGGCCATGACCACTGAAGCTTTCTTT. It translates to CASSLAMTTEAFF. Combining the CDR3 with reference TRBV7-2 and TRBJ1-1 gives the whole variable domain GAGVSQSPSNKVTEKGKDVELRCDPISGHTALYWYRQSLGQGLEFLIYFQGNSAPDKSGLPSDRFSAERTGGSVSTLTIQRTQQEDSAVYLCASSLAMTTEAFFGQGTRLTVV.

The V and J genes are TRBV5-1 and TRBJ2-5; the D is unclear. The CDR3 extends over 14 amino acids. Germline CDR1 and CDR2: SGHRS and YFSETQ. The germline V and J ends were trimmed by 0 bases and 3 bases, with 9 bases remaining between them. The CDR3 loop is CASSLAAAKETQYF. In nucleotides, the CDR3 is TGCGCCAGCAGCTTGGCGGCAGCAAAAGAGACCCAGTACTTC.

The CDR3 loop is CAITLGGYNSPLHF. In DNA, the CDR3 is TGTGCCATCACTCTGGGGGGTTACAATTCACCCCTCCACTTT. This chain connects TRBV10-3 to TRBJ1-6; TRBD1 might be the D (5 bases). Per the germline V gene, CDR1 is ENHRY and CDR2 is SYGVKD. V lost 7 bases to trimming and J lost 7 bases, with 14 bases between them. The CDR3 is 14 residues long.

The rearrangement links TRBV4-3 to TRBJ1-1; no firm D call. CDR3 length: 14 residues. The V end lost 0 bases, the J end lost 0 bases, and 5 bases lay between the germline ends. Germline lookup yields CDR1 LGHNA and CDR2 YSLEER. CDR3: CASSQDLLNTEAFF. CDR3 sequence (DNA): TGCGCCAGCAGCCAAGATTTGTTGAACACTGAAGCTTTCTTT.

CDR3 DNA: TGCGCCAGCACCGAGGGACTAGCGGGGGAAGATACGCAGTATTTT. Protein sequence: CASTEGLAGEDTQYF. The gene calls are TRBV5-1 and TRBJ2-3; 14 nucleotides align to TRBD2. The CDR3 sequence is 15 residues long. J gave up 5 bases and V 6 bases, and 5 bases lay outside the gene matches. CDR1 is SGHRS and CDR2 is YFSETQ in the germline V gene.

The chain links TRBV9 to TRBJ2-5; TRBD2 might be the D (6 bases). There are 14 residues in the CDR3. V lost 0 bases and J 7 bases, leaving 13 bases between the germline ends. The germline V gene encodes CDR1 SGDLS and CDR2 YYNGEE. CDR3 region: CASSVAGLAPTQYF. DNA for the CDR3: TGTGCCAGCAGCGTAGCGGGACTCGCCCCGACCCAGTACTTC.